Presented here are 26 T cell receptor beta chains from one specimen sequenced in a study of blood T cell repertoires in COVID-19. Clones were sequenced by immunoSEQ multiplex PCR, and TCRdb holds only the in-frame ones, with some missing. The table includes about 270,000 clones, under 90% detected once. The sequenced sample was peripheral blood. These receptors all come from a woman younger than 35 with acute or convalescent COVID-19.

This clone was counted a few times. V and J are TRBV6-5 and TRBJ1-1; D remains unclear. Trimming pared 2 bases from V and 1 base from J, leaving 5 bases between. Germline assignment: CDR1 MNHEY and CDR2 SVGAGI. The CDR3 is 13 residues long. The CDR3, as DNA: TGTGCCAGCAGTTACACAAGGAACACTGAAGCTTTCTTT. Translating gives CASSYTRNTEAFF.

The V and J genes are TRBV7-3 and TRBJ2-1; perhaps TRBD2 as D (5 bases). V dropped 0 bases and J dropped 7 bases, with 19 bases sitting between them. Germline assignment: CDR1 SGHTA and CDR2 FQGTGA. The CDR3 sequence is 17 residues long. The CDR3 nucleotides are TGTGCCAGCAGCTTAACTAACTCCCTACTAGTACGAAATGAGCAGTTCTTC. The encoded protein is CASSLTNSLLVRNEQFF.

The chain joins TRBV3-1 (or the pseudogene TRBV3-2) to TRBJ2-5; tentative D call: TRBD1 (5 bases). Trimming pared 4 bases from V and 5 bases from J, leaving 17 bases between. This CDR3 comprises 15 residues. Germline V CDR1 and CDR2: LGHDT, YNNKEL (reference sequence). CDR3 in amino acids: CASSPGWAATETQYF. CDR3 sequence (DNA): TGTGCCAGCAGCCCAGGGTGGGCTGCTACGGAGACCCAGTACTTC.

The chain joins TRBV28 to TRBJ2-3; 7 bases align to TRBD2. The CDR3 is 14 amino acids. Per germline, CDR1 MDHEN and CDR2 SYDVKM. J gave up 1 base and V 9 bases, and 7 bases lay outside the gene matches. CDR3 nucleotides: TGTGCCAGTACCTGGCTAGCGGGCACAGATACGCAGTATTTT. This codes for CASTWLAGTDTQYF.

The rearrangement joins TRBV4-3 to TRBJ1-2; D is unclear. This CDR3 spans 14 amino acids. The V gene lost 4 bases and the J gene lost 1 base, with 10 bases spanning the gap. Germline CDR1 reads LGHNA; CDR2 reads YSLEER. CDR3 sequence: CASSREIGNYGYTF. CDR3 sequence (DNA): TGCGCCAGCAGCCGCGAGATTGGTAACTATGGCTACACCTTC.

In this sample, this clone turned up once. The CDR3 spells CASSKGRIGNEKLFF. The CDR3 region has the DNA TGTGCCAGCAGCAAAGGGAGGATTGGTAATGAAAAACTGTTTTTT. This rearrangement joins TRBV21-1 to TRBJ1-4. TRBV21-1 is deemed a pseudogene. CDR3 length: 15 amino acids.

CDR3 sequence reads: CAISEGARLGEQYF. CDR3 sequence (DNA): TGTGCCATCAGTGAAGGGGCGAGGCTCGGAGAGCAGTACTTC. The gene calls are TRBV10-3 and TRBJ2-7, with D perhaps TRBD1 (5 bases). The V and J ends lost 3 bases and 7 bases respectively, with 16 bases between them. The CDR3 contains 14 residues. Germline-derived CDR1 and CDR2 are ENHRY and SYGVKD.

The chain employs TRBV5-8 and TRBJ1-1; D perhaps matches TRBD1 (6 bases). V lost 4 bases to trimming and J lost 2 bases, with 15 bases between them. Germline values: CDR1 SGHTS, CDR2 YDEGEE. The CDR3 is made up of 15 amino acids. DNA for the CDR3: TGTGCCAGCAGCCTTGGACAGTCCCTTAACACTGAAGCTTTCTTT. It codes for CASSLGQSLNTEAFF.

The gene calls are TRBV23-1 and TRBJ1-6; 11 nucleotides match TRBD1. TRBV23-1 has ORF status, its function being uncertain. This CDR3 comprises 19 residues. Trimming took 3 bases from V and 0 from J; bases not matched to a gene: 7. The CDR3 DNA sequence: TGCGCCAGCAGTCATACCGGGACAGGGGGTAGCTCCTATAATTCACCCCTCCACTTT. It specifies CASSHTGTGGSSYNSPLHF.

This clone has just a few counts. The CDR3 nucleotides read TGCGCCAGCAGCCGTGGAGATGGCTACACCTTC. Protein: CASSRGDGYTF. J is TRBJ1-2 and V is TRBV4-3; D call uncertain. In germline, CDR1 is LGHNA, CDR2 YSLEER. V gave up 4 bases and J gave up 6 bases, with 6 bases separating them. CDR3 size: 11 residues.

The count of this clone is one. The J gene is TRBJ1-4, the V gene TRBV15; a weak D match, TRBD1 (5 bases). CDR3 length: 17 amino acids. V shed 0 bases and J shed 7 bases, with 18 bases lying between them. Germline loops: CDR1 LNHNV, CDR2 YYDKDF (reference sequence). CDR3 nucleotide sequence: TGTGCCACCAGCAGAGATCGGGGGGTAGGGGAAGGTGAAAAACTGTTTTTT. Encoded protein: CATSRDRGVGEGEKLFF.

The table lists this clone with a count of one. This sequence joins TRBV14 and TRBJ1-1, with D uncertain. The CDR3 is 14 residues long. Germline V CDR1 and CDR2: SGHDN, FVKESK. Deletions cut 3 bases from V and 1 base from J, with 9 bases between. The CDR3 is CASSQGVGNTEAFF. CDR3 sequence (DNA): TGTGCCAGCAGCCAGGGAGTTGGGAACACTGAAGCTTTCTTT.

V usage is TRBV30 and J usage is TRBJ1-5; 7 positions match TRBD1. Unmatched junction bases numbered 5, after V lost 2 bases and J lost 7 bases. The CDR3 sequence is 13 residues long. Per the germline V gene, CDR1 is GTSNPN and CDR2 is SVGIG (reference sequence). CDR3 residues: CAWSQQGVQPQHF. CDR3 nucleotides: TGTGCCTGGAGTCAGCAGGGGGTCCAGCCCCAGCATTTT.

The V gene is TRBV7-2, the J gene TRBJ2-3, with 8 bases that match TRBD1. With V trimmed by 4 bases and J by 6 bases, 12 bases remained unmatched. CDR3 length: 16 residues. Germline assignment: CDR1 SGHTA and CDR2 FQGNSA. The CDR3 is CASSSRTGILWDTQYF. The CDR3 coding sequence is TGTGCCAGCAGCTCCCGGACAGGGATTCTTTGGGATACGCAGTATTTT.

The chain joins TRBV19 to TRBJ2-3; 9 bases map to TRBD2. The CDR3 contains 15 residues. The germline CDR1 and CDR2 sequences are LNHDA and SQIVND (reference sequence). V shed 4 bases and J 0 bases; nucleotides not matched to a gene: 2. CDR3 bases: TGTGCCAGTAGTAGACTAGCGGTTAGCACAGATACGCAGTATTTT. This codes for CASSRLAVSTDTQYF.

The sample holds one count of this clone. The rearrangement uses TRBV5-1 and TRBJ1-1; D gene uncertain. V shed 6 bases and J shed 1 base, with 16 bases lying between them. In germline, CDR1 is SGHRS, CDR2 YFSETQ. The CDR3 spans 15 residues. The CDR3 loop is CASNKDGKRNTEAFF. The CDR3 DNA follows: TGCGCCAGCAACAAGGACGGGAAAAGGAACACTGAAGCTTTCTTT.

The J gene is TRBJ2-3, the V gene TRBV7-2; TRBD2 matches at 11 bases. Germline CDR1 SGHTA, CDR2 FQGNSA. The CDR3 loop spans 14 amino acids. After removal of 5 bases from V and 5 bases from J, the junction contained 3 bases not matched to a gene. The CDR3 coding sequence is TGTGCCAGCAGCCCTGGACTAGCGGGAGATACGCAGTATTTT. This codes for CASSPGLAGDTQYF. Filled out from reference TRBV7-2 and TRBJ2-3, the complete variable domain reads GAGVSQSPSNKVTEKGKDVELRCDPISGHTALYWYRQSLGQGLEFLIYFQGNSAPDKSGLPSDRFSAERTGGSVSTLTIQRTQQEDSAVYLCASSPGLAGDTQYFGPGTRLTVL.

This chain connects TRBV20-1 to TRBJ2-7; D perhaps matches TRBD2 (6 bases). The CDR3 has 11 amino acids. Trimming removed 6 bases from V and 2 bases from J, with 8 bases in between. Per germline, CDR1 DFQATT and CDR2 SNEGSKA (reference sequence). DNA for the CDR3: TGCAGTGCGAGGACTACCTACGAGCAGTACTTC. It specifies CSARTTYEQYF.

V and J are TRBV27 and TRBJ2-6, with D possibly TRBD2 on 7 matching bases. This CDR3 contains 16 residues. V was cut by 6 bases and J by 3 bases, with 15 bases left in between. CDR1 is MNHEY, CDR2 SMNVEV, per germline (reference sequence). CDR3 DNA sequence: TGTGCCAGCAGCCGTCCCGGGGGGCTTGGGGCCAACGTCCTGACTTTC. Protein sequence: CASSRPGGLGANVLTF.

This chain uses TRBV15 with TRBJ2-1; possible D gene TRBD2, 6 bases. There are 16 residues in the CDR3. Germline CDR1 is LNHNV and CDR2 is YYDKDF (reference sequence). Trimming removed 3 bases at V and 3 bases at J, with 15 bases between. The CDR3, as DNA: TGTGCCACCAGCAGTTGGACTACTTCATACTACAATGAGCAGTTCTTC. Its protein is CATSSWTTSYYNEQFF. The full variable domain, with the rest looked up from reference TRBV15 and TRBJ2-1, is DAMVIQNPRYQVTQFGKPVTLSCSQTLNHNVMYWYQQKSSQAPKLLFHYYDKDFNNEADTPDNFQSRRPNTSFCFLDIRSPGLGDTAMYLCATSSWTTSYYNEQFFGPGTRLTVL.

This clone was recorded only once. The chain uses TRBV18 and TRBJ2-2, with D possibly matching TRBD1 (7 bases). Germline CDR1 reads KGHSH; CDR2 reads LQKENI. The CDR3 loop spans 19 amino acids. V lost 4 bases, J lost 0 bases, and 21 bases lay in between. The CDR3 region is CASSRGTAHYRSNTGELFF. The DNA for the CDR3 is TGTGCCAGCTCACGCGGGACAGCCCACTACCGATCGAACACCGGGGAGCTGTTTTTT.

The chain uses TRBV2 and TRBJ1-4, with D possibly matching TRBD1 (5 bases). Germline V gene lookup returns CDR1 SNHLY and CDR2 FYNNEI. Deletions cut 2 bases from V and 10 bases from J, with 11 bases between. The CDR3 is 13 amino acids. The CDR3 is CASSESGRGKLFF. CDR3 DNA: TGTGCCAGCAGTGAATCCGGAAGGGGAAAACTGTTTTTT.

The V call is TRBV28, the J call TRBJ1-4; tentative D call: TRBD1 (6 bases). This CDR3 has 15 amino acids. Trimming stripped 7 bases from V and 8 bases from J, with 20 bases between. Per germline, CDR1 MDHEN and CDR2 SYDVKM. The CDR3 loop reads CASTPTGQAAEKLFF. As DNA, the CDR3 is TGTGCCAGCACCCCGACGGGACAAGCCGCGGAAAAACTGTTTTTT.

V and J are TRBV18 and TRBJ1-2; the match to TRBD1 covers 8 bases. The CDR3 sequence is 14 residues long. In germline, CDR1 is KGHSH, CDR2 LQKENI. The J segment lost 2 bases and the V segment lost 5 bases, leaving 4 bases of the junction unmatched. The CDR3: CASSAGQENYGYTF. The CDR3 DNA sequence: TGTGCCAGCTCAGCGGGACAGGAGAACTATGGCTACACCTTC.

This rearrangement joins TRBV28 to TRBJ1-5, with a possible D match to TRBD1 (6 bases). Looked up from germline, CDR1 is MDHEN and CDR2 is SYDVKM. Trimming took off 5 bases at V and 0 bases at J, with 17 bases between the two ends. CDR3 length: 17 residues. The CDR3: CASSHSTGSYSNQPQHF. CDR3 nucleotides: TGTGCCAGCAGTCATTCCACAGGGAGCTATAGCAATCAGCCCCAGCATTTT.

V and J are TRBV6-2 or TRBV6-3 and TRBJ2-1; 15 nucleotides match TRBD2. The CDR3 totals 16 residues. V was pared by 0 bases and J by 9 bases, with 3 bases of the junction left unmatched. Germline V gene data show CDR1 as MNHEY and CDR2 as SVGEGT. The CDR3 DNA follows: TGTGCCAGCAGTTACTCTCGGACTAGCGGGAGGGGTGAGCAGTTCTTC. It specifies CASSYSRTSGRGEQFF.